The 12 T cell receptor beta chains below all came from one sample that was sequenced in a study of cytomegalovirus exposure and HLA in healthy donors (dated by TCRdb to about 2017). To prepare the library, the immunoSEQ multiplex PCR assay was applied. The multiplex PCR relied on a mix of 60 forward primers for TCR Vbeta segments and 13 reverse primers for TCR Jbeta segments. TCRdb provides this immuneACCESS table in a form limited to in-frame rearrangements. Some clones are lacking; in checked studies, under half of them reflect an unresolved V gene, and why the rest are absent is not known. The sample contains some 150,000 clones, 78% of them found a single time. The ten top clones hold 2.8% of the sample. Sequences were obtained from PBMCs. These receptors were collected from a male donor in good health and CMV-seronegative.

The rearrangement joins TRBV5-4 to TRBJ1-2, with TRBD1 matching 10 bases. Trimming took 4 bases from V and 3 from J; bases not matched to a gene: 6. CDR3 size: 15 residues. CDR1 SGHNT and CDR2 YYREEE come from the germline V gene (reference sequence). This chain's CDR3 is CASSPRDRGDYGYTF. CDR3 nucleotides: TGTGCCAGCAGCCCCCGGGACAGGGGCGACTATGGCTACACCTTC.

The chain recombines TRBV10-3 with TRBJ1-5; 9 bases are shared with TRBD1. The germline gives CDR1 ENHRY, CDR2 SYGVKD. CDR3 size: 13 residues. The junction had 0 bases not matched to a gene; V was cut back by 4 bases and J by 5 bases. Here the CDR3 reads CAISGTGDQPQHF. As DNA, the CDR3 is TGTGCCATCAGTGGGACAGGGGATCAGCCCCAGCATTTT.

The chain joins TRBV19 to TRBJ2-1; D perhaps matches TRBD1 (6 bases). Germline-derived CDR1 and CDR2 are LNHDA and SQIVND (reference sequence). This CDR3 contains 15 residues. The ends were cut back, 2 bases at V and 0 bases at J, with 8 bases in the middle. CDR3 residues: CASSIRGFSYNEQFF. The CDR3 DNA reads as TGTGCCAGTAGTATAAGGGGGTTCTCCTACAATGAGCAGTTCTTC.

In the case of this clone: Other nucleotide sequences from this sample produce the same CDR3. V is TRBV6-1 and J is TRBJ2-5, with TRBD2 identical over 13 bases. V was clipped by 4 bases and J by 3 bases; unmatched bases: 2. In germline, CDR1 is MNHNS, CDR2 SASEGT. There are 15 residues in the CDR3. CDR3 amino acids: CASSGGLAGEETQYF. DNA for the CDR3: TGTGCCAGCAGTGGCGGACTAGCGGGGGAAGAGACCCAGTACTTC.

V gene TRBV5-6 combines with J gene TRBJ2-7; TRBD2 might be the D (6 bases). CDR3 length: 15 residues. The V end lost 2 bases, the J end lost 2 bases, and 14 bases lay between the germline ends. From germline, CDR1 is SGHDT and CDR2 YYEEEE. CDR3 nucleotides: TGTGCCAGCAGCTTTTGGTGGGAGGACGCCTACGAGCAGTACTTC. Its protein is CASSFWWEDAYEQYF.

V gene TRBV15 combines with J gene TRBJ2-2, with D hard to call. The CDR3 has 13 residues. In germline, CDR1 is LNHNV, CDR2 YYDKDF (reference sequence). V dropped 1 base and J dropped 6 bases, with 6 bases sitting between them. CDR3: CATSRVLSGELFF. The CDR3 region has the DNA TGTGCCACCAGCAGAGTGTTATCCGGGGAGCTGTTTTTT.

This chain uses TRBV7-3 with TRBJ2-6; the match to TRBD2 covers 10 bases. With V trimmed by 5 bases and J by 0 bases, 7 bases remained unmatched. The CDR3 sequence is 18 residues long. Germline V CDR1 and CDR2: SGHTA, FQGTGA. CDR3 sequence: CASSPQTSGYSGANVLTF. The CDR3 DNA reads TGTGCCAGCAGCCCACAGACTAGCGGGTACTCTGGGGCCAACGTCCTGACTTTC. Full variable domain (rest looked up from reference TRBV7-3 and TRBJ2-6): GAGVSQTPSNKVTEKGKYVELRCDPISGHTALYWYRQSLGQGPEFLIYFQGTGAADDSGLPNDRFFAVRPEGSVSTLKIQRTERGDSAVYLCASSPQTSGYSGANVLTFGAGSRLTVL.

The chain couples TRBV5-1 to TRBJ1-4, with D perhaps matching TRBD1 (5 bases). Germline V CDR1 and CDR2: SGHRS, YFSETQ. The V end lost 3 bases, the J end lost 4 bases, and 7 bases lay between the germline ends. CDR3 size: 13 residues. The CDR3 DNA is TGCGCCAGCAGCTCGGGACTTAATGAAAAACTGTTTTTT. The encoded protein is CASSSGLNEKLFF.

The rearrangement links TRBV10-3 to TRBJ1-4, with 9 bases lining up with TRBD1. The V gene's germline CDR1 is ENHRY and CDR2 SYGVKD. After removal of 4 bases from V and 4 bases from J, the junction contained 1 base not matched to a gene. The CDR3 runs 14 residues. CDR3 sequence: CAISVDRGNEKLFF. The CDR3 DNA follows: TGTGCCATCAGTGTGGACAGGGGTAATGAAAAACTGTTTTTT.

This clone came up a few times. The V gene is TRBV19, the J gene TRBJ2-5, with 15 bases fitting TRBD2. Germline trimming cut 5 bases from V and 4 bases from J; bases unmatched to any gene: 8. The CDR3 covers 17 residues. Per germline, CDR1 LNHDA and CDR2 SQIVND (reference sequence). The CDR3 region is CASSPRTSGRGRETQYF. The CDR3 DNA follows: TGTGCCAGTAGTCCGAGGACTAGCGGGAGGGGTCGAGAGACCCAGTACTTC.

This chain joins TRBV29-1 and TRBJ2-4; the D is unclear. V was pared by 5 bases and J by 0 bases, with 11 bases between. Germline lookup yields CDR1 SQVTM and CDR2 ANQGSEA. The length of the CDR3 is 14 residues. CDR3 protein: CSVRSTLAKNIQYF. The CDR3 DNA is TGCAGCGTTCGGAGTACTCTAGCCAAAAACATTCAGTACTTC. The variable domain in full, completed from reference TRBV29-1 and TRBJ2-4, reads SAVISQKPSRDICQRGTSLTIQCQVDSQVTMMFWYRQQPGQSLTLIATANQGSEATYESGFVIDKFPISRPNLTFSTLTVSNMSPEDSSIYLCSVRSTLAKNIQYFGAGTRLSVL.

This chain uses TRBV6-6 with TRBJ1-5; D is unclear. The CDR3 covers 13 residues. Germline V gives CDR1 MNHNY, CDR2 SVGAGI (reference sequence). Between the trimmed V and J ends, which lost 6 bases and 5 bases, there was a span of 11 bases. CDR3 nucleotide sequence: TGTGCCAGCAGGAGCCGGGGAGATCAGCCCCAGCATTTT. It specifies CASRSRGDQPQHF.